Each of the 21 T cell receptor beta chains below was sequenced from the same sample in a study of blood T cell repertoires in COVID-19. This table comes from immunoSEQ multiplex PCR, and its TCRdb copy is limited to in-frame clones, with some not included. Here the sample spans approximately 250,000 clones, 70% to 90% being singletons. The sequenced sample consisted of peripheral blood. The receptor set was obtained from a woman aged 70-85 years with COVID-19, enrolled during active disease.

The V and J genes are TRBV9 and TRBJ1-6; possible D gene TRBD1, 5 bases. V was cut by 7 bases and J by 6 bases, with 14 bases left in between. The germline V gene has CDR1 SGDLS and CDR2 YYNGEE. CDR3 length: 14 residues. The CDR3 DNA follows: TGTGCCAGCGGTGTTGACAGCTCTAATTCACCCCTCCACTTT. It yields the protein CASGVDSSNSPLHF. Using reference TRBV9 and TRBJ1-6 for the parts outside the CDR3, the full variable domain is DSGVTQTPKHLITATGQRVTLRCSPRSGDLSVYWYQQSLDQGLQFLIQYYNGEERAKGNILERFSAQQFPDLHSELNLSSLELGDSALYFCASGVDSSNSPLHFGNGTRLTVT.

CDR3: CSASTQGTGEQYF. The CDR3 nucleotides read TGCAGTGCTAGTACCCAGGGGACGGGGGAGCAGTACTTC. This chain uses TRBV20-1 with TRBJ2-7; maybe TRBD1 (6 bases). The CDR3 contains 13 residues. The V and J ends lost 3 bases and 7 bases respectively, with 16 bases between them. CDR1 DFQATT and CDR2 SNEGSKA come from the germline V gene (reference sequence).

This clone was counted between two and nine times. The J gene is TRBJ1-6, the V gene TRBV25-1; 7 bases are shared with TRBD1. V trimming: 10 bases; J trimming: 8 bases; junction bases outside the gene matches: 8. Per the germline V gene, CDR1 is MGHDK and CDR2 is SYGVNS. The CDR3 consists of 13 residues. The CDR3, as DNA: TGTGCCACGTTAGGACAGGAGGATTCACCCCTCCACTTT. Translated, it gives CATLGQEDSPLHF.

The sample holds a few counts of this clone. The chain combines TRBV9 with TRBJ2-3; possible D gene TRBD2, 6 bases. The V end lost 4 bases, the J end lost 14 bases, and 17 bases lay between the germline ends. Germline V lookup: CDR1 SGDLS, CDR2 YYNGEE. The CDR3 runs 12 residues. Here the CDR3 DNA reads TGTGCCAGCAGCCCCCCGGGACTCTGGCTGTATTTT. This encodes CASSPPGLWLYF.

In its sample, this clone was seen once. The chain combines TRBV5-1 with TRBJ1-2, with D possibly matching TRBD1 (5 bases). The CDR3 is made up of 15 amino acids. Germline V gene lookup returns CDR1 SGHRS and CDR2 YFSETQ. V was trimmed by 4 bases and J by 0 bases, leaving 13 bases between them. CDR3 DNA: TGCGCCAGCAGCATTTCAGGGCTAACTAACTATGGCTACACCTTC. This codes for CASSISGLTNYGYTF.

The chain employs TRBV29-1 and TRBJ2-5; D possibly corresponds to TRBD1 (6 bases). Germline values: CDR1 SQVTM, CDR2 ANQGSEA. V was trimmed by 6 bases and J by 2 bases, leaving 13 bases between them. This CDR3 has 13 amino acids. Here the CDR3 DNA reads TGCAGCGTCCTAGGACAGAAACAAGAGACCCAGTACTTC. Its protein is CSVLGQKQETQYF.

The chain carries TRBV27 and TRBJ2-7; 12 positions match TRBD2. The V segment lost 0 bases and the J segment 7 bases; nucleotides outside the gene matches: 10. Per germline, CDR1 MNHEY and CDR2 SMNVEV (reference sequence). The CDR3 loop spans 17 amino acids. DNA of the CDR3: TGTGCCAGCAGTTTATCCTTGACTAGCGGGGGACTGGGGGAGCAGTACTTC. This encodes CASSLSLTSGGLGEQYF.

This sequence joins TRBV6-5 and TRBJ1-6; tentatively, D is TRBD1 (6 bases). Germline V gene sequence: CDR1 MNHEY, CDR2 SVGAGI. V lost 6 bases to trimming and J lost 8 bases, with 14 bases between them. CDR3 size: 14 residues. CDR3 sequence: CASSATGPYSPLHF. The DNA for the CDR3 is TGTGCCAGCAGCGCGACAGGCCCTTATTCACCCCTCCACTTT.

This sequence joins TRBV12-5 and TRBJ2-7; D ambiguous. Germline lookup yields CDR1 LGHNT and CDR2 FRNRAP. This CDR3 comprises 14 residues. Trimming left V 4 bases short and J 5 bases short, with 15 bases between. The CDR3 region is CASGSRPLVDEQYF. For the CDR3, the DNA is TGTGCTAGTGGTTCCAGACCGCTAGTGGACGAGCAGTACTTC.

This chain connects TRBV18 to TRBJ2-3, with D maybe TRBD1 (5 bases). This CDR3 has 12 residues. Trimming cost V 3 bases and J 6 bases, with 7 bases left between them. Germline V lookup: CDR1 KGHSH, CDR2 LQKENI. The CDR3 coding sequence is TGTGCCAGCTCACCGAAGGGGGATACGCAGTATTTT. It encodes CASSPKGDTQYF.

The chain combines TRBV6-2 or TRBV6-3 with TRBJ1-1; 7 nucleotides line up with TRBD1. The germline gives CDR1 MNHEY, CDR2 SVGEGT. V gave up 6 bases and J gave up 2 bases; unmatched junction bases: 6. The CDR3 spans 14 residues. CDR3 region: CASSGTASNTEAFF. The DNA of the CDR3 is TGTGCCAGCAGCGGGACAGCCTCCAACACTGAAGCTTTCTTT.

In its sample, this clone was seen once. The rearrangement uses TRBV11-2 and TRBJ2-7, with 7 bases matching TRBD2. V trimming: 4 bases; J trimming: 2 bases; junction bases outside the gene matches: 5. CDR3 length: 14 amino acids. CDR1 is SGHAT, CDR2 FQNNGV, per germline. The CDR3 DNA reads TGTGCCAGCAGCTCGCTAGGGACTACCTACGAGCAGTACTTC. It specifies CASSSLGTTYEQYF.

The rearrangement joins TRBV3-1 (or the pseudogene TRBV3-2) to TRBJ2-5; 11 bases map to TRBD2. CDR3 size: 14 residues. In germline, CDR1 is LGHDT, CDR2 YNNKEL (reference sequence). The ends lost 6 bases at V and 7 bases at J; junction bases unmatched: 7. The CDR3 sequence: CASSHLAGGPTQYF. In nucleotides, the CDR3 is TGTGCCAGCAGTCATCTAGCGGGGGGACCGACCCAGTACTTC.

This clone was recorded a few times. This chain links TRBV6-5 with TRBJ1-2; the match to TRBD1 covers 7 bases. Germline V gives CDR1 MNHEY, CDR2 SVGAGI. V was pared by 6 bases and J by 6 bases, with 4 bases of the junction left unmatched. The CDR3 sequence is 12 residues long. CDR3 in DNA: TGTGCCAGCAGGTACCAGGGGGATGGCTACACCTTC. This translates into CASRYQGDGYTF.

The V gene is TRBV3-1 (or the pseudogene TRBV3-2), the J gene TRBJ2-1; D is possibly TRBD1 (6 bases). CDR3 size: 13 residues. Germline values: CDR1 LGHDT, CDR2 YNNKEL (reference sequence). Trimming cost V 4 bases and J 7 bases, with 11 bases left between them. CDR3 amino acids: CASSPDSRNEQFF. The DNA of the CDR3 is TGTGCCAGCAGCCCGGACAGTCGGAATGAGCAGTTCTTC.

V and J are TRBV6-1 and TRBJ2-1; 9 bases map to TRBD2. The germline V gene encodes CDR1 MNHNS and CDR2 SASEGT. CDR3 length equals 15 residues. V dropped 2 bases and J dropped 4; count of bases not matched to a gene: 3. CDR3: CASSETSGPYNEQFF. The DNA for the CDR3 is TGTGCCAGCAGTGAAACTAGCGGGCCTTACAATGAGCAGTTCTTC.

V is TRBV7-9 and J is TRBJ1-2; D remains ambiguous. The CDR3 length is 13 residues. V lost 5 bases and J 3 bases, leaving 10 bases between the germline ends. Per germline, CDR1 SEHNR and CDR2 FQNEAQ (reference sequence). The CDR3 is CASSPPSHYGYTF. The CDR3 region has the DNA TGTGCCAGCAGCCCCCCTAGCCACTATGGCTACACCTTC.

V gene TRBV5-1 combines with J gene TRBJ2-7; D is unclear. Trimming removed 5 bases from V and 2 bases from J, with 11 bases in between. CDR1 SGHRS and CDR2 YFSETQ come from the germline V gene. This CDR3 comprises 13 residues. CDR3 in amino acids: CASRGILAYEQYF. CDR3 coding DNA: TGCGCCAGCAGAGGTATCCTAGCCTACGAGCAGTACTTC.

This chain joins TRBV7-9 and TRBJ2-1; D perhaps matches TRBD1 (6 bases). Germline CDR1 and CDR2: SEHNR and FQNEAQ (reference sequence). The CDR3 is made up of 15 amino acids. V dropped 1 base and J dropped 5 bases, with 12 bases sitting between them. The CDR3 coding sequence is TGTGCCAGCAGCTTAGGCACAGGGCGGAACAATGAGCAGTTCTTC. Protein sequence: CASSLGTGRNNEQFF.

V usage is TRBV24-1 and J usage is TRBJ1-2, with a weak D call TRBD1 (5 bases). Between the trimmed V and J ends, which lost 3 bases and 4 bases, there was a span of 11 bases. Germline lookup yields CDR1 KGHDR and CDR2 SFDVKD. The CDR3 is made up of 14 amino acids. CDR3 bases: TGTGCCACCAGTGATCCGTCTGACAGCTATGGCTACACCTTC. Its translation is CATSDPSDSYGYTF.

The V gene is TRBV24-1, the J gene TRBJ2-3; 8 bases line up with TRBD1. The CDR3 contains 16 residues. Germline V gene sequence: CDR1 KGHDR, CDR2 SFDVKD. V was pared by 3 bases and J by 2 bases, with 6 bases of the junction left unmatched. The CDR3 sequence: CATSDPGQDNTDTQYF. DNA for the CDR3: TGTGCCACCAGTGATCCGGGACAGGACAACACAGATACGCAGTATTTT.